The rows below give T cell receptor beta chains drawn from one sample of a study of human T cells and chemical hapten exposure. TCRdb re-called the 5' RACE reads with MiXCR, one entry per CDR3 protein. In the table there are 95,000 to 120,000 distinct CDR3 sequences, more than 15% of which are singletons. The receptors were sampled from a human donor in good health. The CDR3 runs from the conserved cysteine through the conserved F or W. A D gene is named only where the DNA matches it firmly. The size of a clone is reported for some rows only, either as once, few or many, or as a class for expanded clones.

cdr3_length d_call j_call clone_size v_call cdr3_nt cdr3_aa
14 . TRBJ1-2 few TRBV24-1 TGTGCCACCAGTGATAGAAGGCACAACTATGGCTACACCTTC CATSDRRHNYGYTF
14 . TRBJ2-5 . TRBV5-1 TGCGCCAGCAGCGCCGGGGTCACGGGGGAGACCCAGTACTTC CASSAGVTGETQYF
15 . TRBJ2-5 few TRBV11-2 TGTGCCAGCAGCTTAGATTCCCAGGGGTGGGAGACCCAGTACTTC CASSLDSQGWETQYF
13 . TRBJ2-5 . TRBV7-3 TGTGCCAGCAGCTTAGCGGGAATCACGCGATTGTACTTC CASSLAGITRLYF
15 . TRBJ2-7 . TRBV27 TGTGCCAGCAGTTTGAGGCCCTTGAGCTCCTACGAGCAGTACTTC CASSLRPLSSYEQYF
19 . TRBJ1-5 . TRBV7-9 TGTGCCAGCAGCTTATCCGCTGTACAAATTACAGGGTTAAATCAGCCCCAGCATTTT CASSLSAVQITGLNQPQHF
15 . TRBJ2-3 . TRBV7-3 TGTGCCAGCAGCCAAAGTAACCCACTCACAGATACGCAGTATTTT CASSQSNPLTDTQYF
16 . TRBJ1-5 . TRBV4-1 TGCGCCAGCAGCCAAGATTCCCTAAGAAGCAATCAGACCCAGCATTTT CASSQDSLRSNQTQHF
14 TRBD2 TRBJ2-3 few TRBV20-1 TGCAGTGCTAGAGATCGTAAGGGACTAGAGACGCAGTATTTT CSARDRKGLETQYF
15 . TRBJ1-4 . TRBV20-1 TGCAGTGCTAGAGATGCGGGGGGGGCTAATGAAAAACTGTTTTTT CSARDAGGANEKLFF
15 TRBD1 TRBJ2-5 few TRBV5-1 TGCGCCAGCAGACCCTGGACAGGGGGTCAAGAGACCCAGTACTTC CASRPWTGGQETQYF
14 . TRBJ2-7 . TRBV28 TGTGCCAGCAGTTCCGGGGACGCCTCCTACGAGCAGTACTTC CASSSGDASYEQYF
16 . TRBJ2-1 . TRBV27 TGTGCCAGCAGCCCCCGGCGTCAGGGCTCCTACAATGAGCAGTTCTTC CASSPRRQGSYNEQFF
16 . TRBJ2-6 . TRBV14 TGTGCCAGCAGCCAATTCCTACCTCTGGGGGCCAACGTCCTGACTTTC CASSQFLPLGANVLTF
12 TRBD2 TRBJ2-7 many TRBV6-6 TGTGCCAGCGCTGGCGGGAGCTACGAGCAGTACTTC CASAGGSYEQYF
17 TRBD2 TRBJ2-2 . TRBV2 TGTGCCAGCACCTCTGTAGCGGGATTAGGGGTCTCCGGGGAGCTGTTTTTT CASTSVAGLGVSGELFF
19 TRBD1 TRBJ1-4 . TRBV5-1 TGCGCCAGCAGCTTGTTATCCTCAGGGGGAGAGGGTACTAATGAAAAACTGTTTTTT CASSLLSSGGEGTNEKLFF
13 TRBD1 TRBJ2-7 . TRBV20-1 TGCAGTGTCCGGGACAGGGGATCACACGAGCAGTACTTC CSVRDRGSHEQYF
14 . TRBJ1-2 . TRBV12-3/TRBV12-4 TGTGCCAGCAGTTTACTCAGGGACCTTTATGGCTACACCTTC CASSLLRDLYGYTF
15 . TRBJ1-5 . TRBV28 TGTGCCAGCAGTTTATACACCCATAGCAATCAGCCCCAGCATTTT CASSLYTHSNQPQHF
13 . TRBJ2-7 . TRBV20-1 TGCAGTGCGCAAGAGCTAGCGTCCTACGAGCAGTACTTC CSAQELASYEQYF
15 . TRBJ2-7 . TRBV6-5 TGTGCCAGCAGTTACATCGGAATTTCGGGATACGAGCAGTACTTC CASSYIGISGYEQYF
14 . TRBJ1-4 . TRBV9 TGTGCCAGCGCTCCTAAGGTGGATAATGAAAAACTGTTTTTT CASAPKVDNEKLFF
16 . TRBJ1-1 few TRBV7-3 TGTGCCAGCAGCTCCAAAGGGGGGCTAAGTCGGACTGAAGCTTTCTTT CASSSKGGLSRTEAFF
17 TRBD2 TRBJ2-2 few TRBV7-3 TGTGCCAGCAGCTTAGTTGCTTGGACTAGCAATACCGGGGAGCTGTTTTTT CASSLVAWTSNTGELFF
13 . TRBJ1-1 . TRBV29-1 TGCAGCGTTGGGGCCACTCAAAACACTGAAGCTTTCTTT CSVGATQNTEAFF
17 TRBD1 TRBJ1-5 few TRBV2 TGTGCCAGCAGTGATATCAGGACAGGAGGAGGCAATCAGCCCCAGCATTTT CASSDIRTGGGNQPQHF
13 . TRBJ2-5 few TRBV5-1 TGCGCCAGCATAGGGTCGAAGGCAGAGACCCAGTACTTC CASIGSKAETQYF
14 . TRBJ2-7 . TRBV18 TGTGCCAGCTCAAGTGGGGAGGTATCCCACGAGCAGTACTTC CASSSGEVSHEQYF
15 . TRBJ1-1 . TRBV3-1 TGTGCCAGCAGCCAAGAACAGGGAGTGAGCACTGAAGCTTTCTTT CASSQEQGVSTEAFF
15 . TRBJ2-7 . TRBV12-3/TRBV12-4 TGTGCCAGCAGTACCGGGGGGCTGCCGAATTACGAGCAGTACTTC CASSTGGLPNYEQYF
14 . TRBJ1-2 . TRBV7-3 TGTGCCAGCAGAGACACCGGGAAGAACTATGGCTACACCTTC CASRDTGKNYGYTF